This TCR beta chain was found in a study of CD8+ T cells in alopecia areata. Treatment denoted: oral pan-JAK inhibitor, 5-10 mg twice daily. Sorting from PBMCs produced CD4+ and CD8+ T cells. General observations from the study: Affected scalp, especially in alopecia totalis/universalis, had a higher clonality than normal scalp did.

Following extraction, RNA underwent reverse transcription to cDNA, which served as the sequencing template. Sequencing was performed with immunoSEQ multiplex PCR; in TCRdb, only in-frame clones are kept and a portion is missing. The sample includes approximately 180,000 clones, 40% to 65% seen only once; the top ten take 10% to 12%. This clone was observed a handful of times. Its target is unknown. The ends were cut back, 2 bases at V and 0 bases at J, with 5 bases in the middle. Germline CDR1 is SGHDT and CDR2 is YYEEEE. This CDR3 comprises 14 residues. Sequences were derived from CD8+ T cells sorted from blood, sampled at week 24, from a patient treated with tofacitinib. This receptor was taken from a human donor with alopecia areata. The V call is TRBV5-6, the J call TRBJ2-2; D might be TRBD2 (5 bases). CDR3 DNA: TGTGCCAGCAGCTTTAGCGCGAACACCGGGGAGCTGTTTTTT. It encodes CASSFSANTGELFF. The full variable domain, rest sourced from reference TRBV5-6 and TRBJ2-2, is DAGVTQSPTHLIKTRGQQVTLRCSPKSGHDTVSWYQQALGQGPQFIFQYYEEEERQRGNFPDRFSGHQFPNYSSELNVNALLLGDSALYLCASSFSANTGELFFGEGSRLTVL.